One TCR beta chain is described in this entry. Assay: immunoSEQ multiplex PCR; the TCRdb copy retains only in-frame clones and omits some. The sample records 45,000 to 65,000 clones, around nine tenths being singletons. The data originate from a study of blood T cell repertoires in COVID-19. In the study overall: Samples taken during acute and convalescent COVID-19 were collected in the United States, Italy and Spain. T cells, B-cell-depleted T cells, or PBMCs supplied cDNA or gDNA.

The clonotype was recovered from a man at least 80 years old with active or convalescent COVID-19. The sequenced sample consisted of peripheral blood.

Here the CDR3 reads CASSVDGAVDSPLHF. CDR3 bases: TGTGCCAGCAGCGTAGATGGGGCTGTCGACTCACCCCTCCACTTT. The chain uses TRBV9 and TRBJ1-6, with D perhaps matching TRBD1 (5 bases). Germline V gene sequence: CDR1 SGDLS, CDR2 YYNGEE. Trimming removed 0 bases at V and 10 bases at J, with 14 bases between. The CDR3 spans 15 residues.